These 10 T cell receptor beta chains came from one sample sequenced in a study of beta chain features in type 1 diabetes. Their target antigens are unknown. What was sequenced were expressed TCRB transcripts, since all of the isolated RNA had been reverse transcribed. Data came from immunoSEQ multiplex PCR; TCRdb stores just in-frame clones and leaves some out. Among 300,000 to 450,000 clones listed, 8.5% to 10% were seen once. General study points: A moderate, significant TCRB CDR3 shortening appeared in type 1 diabetes across four CD4+ subsets.

The source material was central memory CD4+ T cells from blood. Receptor source: a young man with type 1 diabetes.

The rearrangement links TRBV5-4 to TRBJ2-5; D ambiguous. CDR3 length: 15 amino acids. Looked up from germline, CDR1 is SGHNT and CDR2 is YYREEE (reference sequence). Trimming removed 3 bases from V and 1 base from J, with 13 bases in between. This CDR3 reads CASSSPENSQETQYF. CDR3 nucleotides: TGTGCCAGCAGCTCCCCAGAGAACAGCCAAGAGACCCAGTACTTC.

This clone was seen at least ten times. The V and J genes are TRBV7-2 and TRBJ2-1; D unresolved. With 4 bases removed from V and 1 base from J, the gap between germline ends came to 11 bases. The CDR3 length is 15 residues. Per the germline V gene, CDR1 is SGHTA and CDR2 is FQGNSA. The CDR3 loop reads CASSSRALSYNEQFF. CDR3 bases: TGTGCCAGCAGCTCCCGAGCGTTGTCCTACAATGAGCAGTTCTTC.

This clone was detected a few times. The sample holds other DNA sequences that translate to the same CDR3. This rearrangement joins TRBV27 to TRBJ1-2; D unclear. Trimming took 6 bases from V and 0 from J, leaving 11 bases between them. In germline, CDR1 is MNHEY, CDR2 SMNVEV (reference sequence). The CDR3 totals 14 residues. CDR3 nucleotides: TGTGCCAGCAGGTCCGCTGGGTCTAACTATGGCTACACCTTC. Encoded protein: CASRSAGSNYGYTF.

The chain is built from TRBV15 and TRBJ2-3, with a weak D call TRBD2 (5 bases). V was cut by 0 bases and J by 0 bases, with 13 bases left in between. Per germline, CDR1 LNHNV and CDR2 YYDKDF (reference sequence). The CDR3 covers 17 residues. CDR3 sequence reads: CATSRDPTNLSTDTQYF. CDR3 nucleotide sequence: TGTGCCACCAGCAGAGACCCGACTAACCTCAGCACAGATACGCAGTATTTT.

This clone was detected only a few times. The chain uses TRBV28 and TRBJ1-2, with a tentative D call TRBD1 (5 bases). The CDR3 is 13 residues long. Germline CDR1 and CDR2: MDHEN and SYDVKM. Trimming cost V 6 bases and J 5 bases, with 13 bases left between them. The CDR3 loop is CASSEAGVYGYTF. The CDR3 DNA follows: TGTGCCAGCAGCGAGGCGGGGGTTTATGGCTACACCTTC.

This clone has just a few counts. This may arise from a read error, as a much more abundant clone is one base away. In nucleotides, the CDR3 is TGTGCCAGCAGCTCTCACTACGAGCAGTACTTC. It yields the protein CASSSHYEQYF. The chain employs TRBV7-8 and TRBJ2-7; no firm D call. The germline CDR1 and CDR2 sequences are SGHVS and FQNEAQ. The CDR3 spans 11 residues. V was clipped by 4 bases and J by 3 bases, with 4 bases between them.

This clone has only a few counts. The chain has TRBV28 and TRBJ1-4, with a tentative D call TRBD1 (5 bases). The CDR3 runs to 15 residues. Trimming removed 5 bases from V and 2 bases from J, with 12 bases in between. Germline V gene sequence: CDR1 MDHEN, CDR2 SYDVKM. The chain's CDR3 is CASSLDRATNEKLFF. The CDR3 nucleotides are TGTGCCAGCAGTCTAGACAGAGCGACTAATGAAAAACTGTTTTTT.

This rearrangement joins TRBV5-8 to TRBJ2-7; D tentatively fits TRBD1 or TRBD2 (5 bases each). Germline V lookup: CDR1 SGHTS, CDR2 YDEGEE. The V gene lost 4 bases and the J gene lost 0 bases, with 11 bases spanning the gap. This CDR3 is built from 14 residues. The chain's CDR3 is CASSRGPSSYEQYF. The CDR3 DNA reads TGTGCCAGCAGCAGGGGACCGAGCTCCTACGAGCAGTACTTC. The full variable domain, completed using reference TRBV5-8 and TRBJ2-7, is EAGVTQSPTHLIKTRGQQATLRCSPISGHTSVYWYQQALGLGLQFLLWYDEGEERNRGNFPPRFSGRQFPNYSSELNVNALELEDSALYLCASSRGPSSYEQYFGPGTRLTVT.

There are a few counts of this clone. The J gene is TRBJ2-1, the V gene TRBV6-5; 13 bases agree with TRBD2. Unmatched junction bases numbered 6, after V lost 7 bases and J lost 6 bases. CDR3 length: 15 amino acids. Germline V lookup: CDR1 MNHEY, CDR2 SVGAGI. The CDR3 loop is CASNRLAGGSNEQFF. Written as DNA, the CDR3 is TGTGCCAGCAACAGACTAGCGGGGGGAAGCAATGAGCAGTTCTTC.

This clone was seen more than once but under ten times. CDR3 sequence (DNA): TGTGCCAGCAGTATACGACTAGGGGGCGAGCAGTACTTC. This sequence encodes CASSIRLGGEQYF. The rearrangement joins TRBV28 to TRBJ2-7, with D perhaps being TRBD1 or TRBD2 (6 bases each). CDR3 size: 13 residues. CDR1 is MDHEN, CDR2 SYDVKM, per germline. Trimming stripped 5 bases from V and 6 bases from J, with 14 bases between.